One and the same sample provided the 12 T cell receptor beta chains below, sequenced in a study of human T cells and chemical hapten exposure. Unfractionated whole blood was the source from which total RNA was extracted. MiXCR was run by TCRdb on the 5' RACE reads, yielding one entry per CDR3 protein. The sample shows roughly 120,000 distinct CDR3 sequences, 15% to 20% of them seen only once. The receptor source for this set is a human donor in good health.

The chain couples TRBV12-3 or TRBV12-4 to TRBJ1-6; 11 positions match TRBD1. The CDR3 covers 16 residues. The V gene end was trimmed by 5 bases and the J gene end by 9 bases; junction bases not matched to a gene: 9. This chain's CDR3 is CASSAQGTGGLSPLHF. DNA of the CDR3: TGTGCCAGCAGTGCCCAGGGGACAGGGGGTCTTTCACCCCTCCACTTT.

CDR3 amino acids: CASSFGPGQGYEQYF. The DNA for the CDR3 is TGTGCCAGCAGTTTCGGGCCCGGACAGGGCTACGAGCAGTACTTC. V gene TRBV12-3 or TRBV12-4 combines with J gene TRBJ2-7, with TRBD1 identical over 8 bases. There are 15 residues in the CDR3. V was pared by 3 bases and J by 3 bases, with 7 bases of the junction left unmatched.

The rearrangement links TRBV9 to TRBJ2-7; D is perhaps TRBD1 or TRBD2 (5 bases each). The CDR3 totals 15 residues. The V and J ends lost 4 bases and 1 base respectively, with 15 bases between them. Germline CDR1 SGDLS, CDR2 YYNGEE. The CDR3 DNA follows: TGTGCCAGCAGCTACCGTGGGGGAATGTCCTACGAGCAGTACTTC. Translated, it gives CASSYRGGMSYEQYF.

The chain couples TRBV11-2 to TRBJ1-6, with D possibly TRBD1 on 6 matching bases. Trimming removed 2 bases at V and 10 bases at J, with 15 bases between. CDR1 SGHAT and CDR2 FQNNGV come from the germline V gene. This CDR3 contains 15 residues. CDR3 region: CASSLYSQGSSPLHF. The DNA for the CDR3 is TGTGCCAGCAGCTTATACTCCCAGGGGAGCTCACCCCTCCACTTT.

This clonotype has only a few counts. The chain links TRBV6-6 to TRBJ1-2; no definite D call. With 2 bases removed from V and 4 bases from J, the gap between germline ends came to 8 bases. The length of the CDR3 is 13 residues. CDR1 MNHNY and CDR2 SVGAGI come from the germline V gene (reference sequence). Here the CDR3 DNA reads TGTGCCAGCAGTTACGTCCCGGGCTATGGCTACACCTTC. This gives the protein CASSYVPGYGYTF.

In its sample, this clonotype was seen a few times. The chain uses TRBV7-2 and TRBJ2-1; a weak D match, TRBD1 (6 bases). V was trimmed by 4 bases and J by 0 bases, leaving 10 bases between them. CDR3 length equals 15 residues. In germline, CDR1 is SGHTA, CDR2 FQGNSA. The chain's CDR3 is CASSSGHNSYNEQFF. The CDR3 bases are TGTGCCAGCAGCTCGGGACACAACTCCTACAATGAGCAGTTCTTC.

This clonotype has more than one count but fewer than ten. The chain couples TRBV7-2 to TRBJ2-7; D not resolved. CDR3 size: 14 residues. V lost 1 base and J lost 8, with 15 bases in between. Germline V gene lookup returns CDR1 SGHTA and CDR2 FQGNSA. CDR3 protein: CASSLVVTDPKQYF. The CDR3 DNA sequence: TGTGCCAGCAGCTTAGTCGTCACCGACCCCAAGCAGTACTTC.

This clonotype was counted at least ten times. This chain links TRBV29-1 with TRBJ2-2, with 13 bases matching TRBD2. Germline assignment: CDR1 SQVTM and CDR2 ANQGSEA. V lost 6 bases, J lost 0 bases, and 7 bases stayed unmatched. The CDR3 spans 17 residues. CDR3 region: CSVAGLAGIANTGELFF. The CDR3 DNA sequence: TGCAGCGTCGCGGGACTAGCGGGAATAGCGAACACCGGGGAGCTGTTTTTT.

The chain couples TRBV29-1 to TRBJ1-1; D is perhaps TRBD1 (6 bases). The CDR3 contains 15 residues. Per the germline V gene, CDR1 is SQVTM and CDR2 is ANQGSEA. Between the trimmed V and J ends, which lost 3 bases and 3 bases, there was a span of 17 bases. This chain's CDR3 is CSVDAQGLSDTEAFF. CDR3 DNA: TGCAGCGTTGACGCCCAGGGGCTTTCGGACACTGAAGCTTTCTTT.

This clonotype was observed a few times. The gene calls are TRBV18 and TRBJ1-1; maybe TRBD1 (5 bases). Germline V lookup: CDR1 KGHSH, CDR2 LQKENI. This CDR3 has 15 residues. The germline V and J ends were trimmed by 2 bases and 1 base, with 11 bases remaining between them. The CDR3 is CASSPATVSNTEAFF. The DNA of the CDR3 is TGTGCCAGCTCACCAGCGACAGTTTCGAACACTGAAGCTTTCTTT.

This chain links TRBV6-1 with TRBJ1-5; TRBD1 aligns across 8 bases. Germline lookup yields CDR1 MNHNS and CDR2 SASEGT. CDR3 length: 15 amino acids. The junction had 7 bases not matched to a gene; V was cut back by 3 bases and J by 6 bases. CDR3 residues: CASSEDRVIAQPQHF. The CDR3 DNA is TGTGCCAGCAGTGAGGACAGGGTAATAGCTCAGCCCCAGCATTTT.

The sample holds one count of this clonotype. This rearrangement joins TRBV4-1 to TRBJ2-1; 10 bases agree with TRBD2. The trim removed 3 bases at V and 6 bases at J, leaving 5 bases unmatched. Germline CDR1 reads MGHRA; CDR2 reads YSYEKL. The CDR3 totals 15 residues. This chain's CDR3 is CASSQASGSVNEQFF. The CDR3 DNA sequence: TGCGCCAGCAGCCAGGCTAGCGGGAGTGTCAATGAGCAGTTCTTC.